Below are 21 T cell receptor beta chains sequenced from a single sample in a study of graft-versus-host responses after intestinal transplantation. Sequenced by immunoSEQ multiplex PCR; TCRdb stores in-frame clones only, minus some. The table shows approximately 120,000 clones, with around 94% occurring only once. No antigen has been assigned to these receptors. This specimen consisted of unstimulated CD4+ T cells sorted from spleen or lymph node cells, obtained before intestinal transplant. The receptors here all came from a human donor who received an intestinal transplant.

The chain carries TRBV5-1 and TRBJ2-5; D uncertain. Germline CDR1 SGHRS, CDR2 YFSETQ. With 1 base removed from V and 2 bases from J, the gap between germline ends came to 6 bases. The length of the CDR3 is 13 residues. The CDR3 sequence is CASSLNRQETQYF. CDR3 coding DNA: TGCGCCAGCAGCTTGAACAGACAAGAGACCCAGTACTTC.

The chain carries TRBV18 and TRBJ1-6; perhaps TRBD1 as D (5 bases). The V end lost 5 bases, the J end lost 8 bases, and 10 bases lay between the germline ends. CDR1 and CDR2 from the germline V gene are KGHSH and LQKENI. CDR3 length: 13 residues. The CDR3 loop reads CASSSSGDSPLHF. Written as DNA, the CDR3 is TGTGCCAGCTCATCCTCGGGGGATTCACCCCTCCACTTT.

The J gene is TRBJ2-1, the V gene TRBV9, with unresolved D. The CDR3 has 14 amino acids. Germline CDR1 and CDR2: SGDLS and YYNGEE. Trimming left V 3 bases short and J 6 bases short, with 13 bases between. The CDR3 loop is CASSGNVTGNEQFF. CDR3 bases: TGTGCCAGCAGCGGAAACGTGACGGGCAATGAGCAGTTCTTC.

The chain has TRBV19 and TRBJ1-4, with D unclear. This CDR3 has 14 residues. Germline lookup yields CDR1 LNHDA and CDR2 SQIVND (reference sequence). V lost 6 bases to trimming and J lost 5 bases, with 13 bases between them. The CDR3 nucleotides read TGTGCCAGTAGGCAGGTTGCGGGAAATGAAAAACTGTTTTTT. Protein sequence: CASRQVAGNEKLFF.

A single count supports this clone. The rearrangement uses TRBV9 and TRBJ2-1; D is tentatively TRBD1 or TRBD2 (6 bases each). This CDR3 spans 16 amino acids. Trimming cost V 4 bases and J 5 bases, with 19 bases left between them. CDR1 is SGDLS and CDR2 is YYNGEE in the germline V gene. CDR3 nucleotide sequence: TGTGCCAGCAGCCTAGTTGGGGGGCAGTGGGACAATGAGCAGTTCTTC. Its protein product is CASSLVGGQWDNEQFF.

The V and J genes are TRBV19 and TRBJ2-3; 7 bases fit TRBD1. Germline V gives CDR1 LNHDA, CDR2 SQIVND (reference sequence). The CDR3 is made up of 17 amino acids. V was pared by 2 bases and J by 6 bases, with 14 bases of the junction left unmatched. The CDR3 reads CASSIRFRQGSRDTQYF. The CDR3 DNA reads as TGTGCCAGTAGTATACGTTTTCGACAGGGTTCAAGGGATACGCAGTATTTT.

The rearrangement links TRBV5-1 to TRBJ2-7, with 11 nucleotides matching TRBD1. V was pared by 3 bases and J by 7 bases, with 6 bases of the junction left unmatched. CDR3 size: 14 residues. Germline assignment: CDR1 SGHRS and CDR2 YFSETQ. The DNA for the CDR3 is TGCGCCAGCAGCTCAACCGGGACAGGGGGTGAGCAGTACTTC. Translating gives CASSSTGTGGEQYF.

This chain uses TRBV19 with TRBJ2-6; D is possibly TRBD1 (6 bases). CDR1 LNHDA and CDR2 SQIVND come from the germline V gene (reference sequence). This CDR3 comprises 17 residues. V was pared by 3 bases and J by 0 bases, with 12 bases between. This CDR3 is CASSILGASSGANVLTF. CDR3 in DNA: TGTGCCAGTAGTATTCTGGGGGCCAGCTCTGGGGCCAACGTCCTGACTTTC.

V usage is TRBV2 and J usage is TRBJ1-4; 9 nucleotides agree with TRBD1. CDR3 length: 14 residues. Trimming cost V 4 bases and J 8 bases; bases outside gene matches: 5. Germline V gene data show CDR1 as SNHLY and CDR2 as FYNNEI. The CDR3 protein is CASSVRQGGEKLFF. In DNA, the CDR3 is TGTGCCAGCAGTGTTCGACAGGGGGGGGAAAAACTGTTTTTT.

This chain joins TRBV27 and TRBJ2-5; weak D call: TRBD1 (7 bases). V was clipped by 6 bases and J by 5 bases, with 16 bases between them. Germline V gene lookup returns CDR1 MNHEY and CDR2 SMNVEV (reference sequence). This CDR3 region has 14 residues. The DNA of the CDR3 is TGTGCCAGCAGCCACCAGGGGGGTAGGGAGACCCAGTACTTC. Amino acid sequence: CASSHQGGRETQYF.

The chain combines TRBV5-1 with TRBJ2-3, with 12 bases aligning to TRBD2. CDR1 and CDR2 from the germline V gene are SGHRS and YFSETQ. The CDR3 covers 16 residues. The junction had 14 bases not matched to a gene; V was cut back by 7 bases and J by 8 bases. The CDR3 reads CASGNRGLAGGFTQYF. DNA of the CDR3: TGCGCCAGCGGAAACAGAGGGCTAGCGGGGGGGTTTACGCAGTATTTT.

The V gene is TRBV11-1, the J gene TRBJ1-2; D call uncertain. The V end lost 1 base, the J end lost 11 bases, and 20 bases lay between the germline ends. Germline V gives CDR1 SGHAT, CDR2 FQDESV (reference sequence). CDR3 length: 15 amino acids. The CDR3 spells CASSLERNGYGPYTF. DNA of the CDR3: TGTGCCAGCAGCTTAGAAAGGAATGGCTACGGTCCGTACACCTTC.

V and J are TRBV27 and TRBJ2-3; D is possibly TRBD2 (6 bases). This CDR3 region has 15 residues. The V end lost 5 bases, the J end lost 4 bases, and 16 bases lay between the germline ends. The germline V gene encodes CDR1 MNHEY and CDR2 SMNVEV (reference sequence). CDR3 sequence (DNA): TGTGCCAGCAGTCCAGGAGCGGGTATTTCAGATACGCAGTATTTT. It is translated as CASSPGAGISDTQYF.

The chain uses TRBV19 and TRBJ2-5, with D perhaps matching TRBD2 (6 bases). Between the trimmed V and J ends, which lost 1 base and 5 bases, there was a span of 14 bases. The CDR3 covers 15 residues. Looked up from germline, CDR1 is LNHDA and CDR2 is SQIVND (reference sequence). CDR3 residues: CASSIGRVSGETQYF. In DNA form, the CDR3 reads TGTGCCAGTAGTATAGGGAGGGTTTCTGGTGAGACCCAGTACTTC.

The chain recombines TRBV19 with TRBJ2-1, with D possibly matching TRBD2 (5 bases). This CDR3 spans 13 amino acids. The ends were cut back, 9 bases at V and 8 bases at J, with 17 bases in the middle. Germline V gives CDR1 LNHDA, CDR2 SQIVND (reference sequence). The CDR3, as DNA: TGTGCCAGCTCGGGCCCGGGGATCGATGAGCAGTTCTTC. The encoded protein is CASSGPGIDEQFF.

This clone came up once. J is TRBJ1-6 and V is TRBV9; D not certain. CDR3 length: 13 residues. Trimming took off 3 bases at V and 10 bases at J, with 11 bases between the two ends. Germline V gives CDR1 SGDLS, CDR2 YYNGEE. This CDR3 reads CASSAEYGSPLHF. In nucleotides, the CDR3 is TGTGCCAGCAGCGCGGAATATGGCTCACCCCTCCACTTT. Supplemented by reference TRBV9 and TRBJ1-6, the full variable domain reads DSGVTQTPKHLITATGQRVTLRCSPRSGDLSVYWYQQSLDQGLQFLIQYYNGEERAKGNILERFSAQQFPDLHSELNLSSLELGDSALYFCASSAEYGSPLHFGNGTRLTVT.

This chain connects TRBV7-6 to TRBJ1-1; D gene ambiguous. The CDR3 runs 15 residues. V lost 1 base to trimming and J lost 1 base, with 10 bases between them. In germline, CDR1 is SGHVS, CDR2 FNYEAQ. CDR3 amino acids: CASSLGARANTEAFF. For the CDR3, the DNA is TGTGCCAGCAGCTTAGGTGCGAGGGCGAACACTGAAGCTTTCTTT.

This chain links TRBV4-1 with TRBJ1-2, with D possibly being TRBD1 (5 bases). V was clipped by 0 bases and J by 7 bases, with 15 bases between them. CDR3 length: 15 residues. Germline V lookup: CDR1 MGHRA, CDR2 YSYEKL. The CDR3 reads CASSQDWSSRGGYTF. The DNA for the CDR3 is TGCGCCAGCAGCCAAGACTGGTCTTCAAGGGGTGGCTACACCTTC.

The gene calls are TRBV5-1 and TRBJ2-7; D gene uncertain. V was clipped by 4 bases and J by 5 bases, with 10 bases between them. Germline assignment: CDR1 SGHRS and CDR2 YFSETQ. The length of the CDR3 is 12 residues. In DNA, the CDR3 is TGCGCCAGCAGCCCCGTGGGTCACGAGCAGTACTTC. Translation gives CASSPVGHEQYF.

The V call is TRBV4-2, the J call TRBJ1-2; tentatively, D is TRBD1 (6 bases). The germline gives CDR1 LGHNA, CDR2 YNFKEQ. The V end lost 5 bases, the J end lost 4 bases, and 23 bases lay between the germline ends. There are 17 residues in the CDR3. CDR3 sequence (DNA): TGTGCCAGCAGCTCAGGGCGGGGACACCAGACCCCCTATGGCTACACCTTC. Its translation: CASSSGRGHQTPYGYTF.

The chain has TRBV6-1 and TRBJ1-5; a possible D gene is TRBD1 (6 bases). CDR3 length equals 17 residues. V lost 3 bases, J lost 9 bases, and 24 bases lay in between. Germline CDR1 MNHNS, CDR2 SASEGT. CDR3 sequence: CASSEGTTGNLMRPQHF. The CDR3 DNA follows: TGTGCCAGCAGTGAGGGGACCACAGGGAACTTAATGAGGCCCCAGCATTTT.